The T cell receptor (beta chain) described here comes from a study of blood T cells in healthy people across ages. As for the study in general: About one barcoded TCR beta cDNA was captured per two T cells.

Primed by a sample-barcoded 5' primer and a J-beta primer mix, a second PCR proceeded for about 6 to 12 cycles. TCRdb recomputed calls from the 5' RACE reads with MiXCR, one row per CDR3 protein. Here the sample spans over 1,500,000 distinct CDR3 sequences, roughly 49% being singletons. Peripheral blood, about 9.4 milliliters per donor, was collected. This clonotype turned up a few times. Germline V CDR1 and CDR2: LGHNA, YSLEER. J was trimmed by 12 bases and V by 0 bases; bases with no gene match: 14. The CDR3 has 17 amino acids. The genes are TRBV4-3 and TRBJ2-1; 10 bases match TRBD2. The receptor comes from a woman in her forties in good health. Specimen: blood. CDR3 nucleotides: TGCGCCAGCAGCCAAGAGAGGAGCGGGGGGGCGGGGGTTTGGCAGTTCTTC. It translates to CASSQERSGGAGVWQFF.